These 19 T cell receptor beta chains were sequenced from one sample in a study of beta chain features in type 1 diabetes. The study, taken as a whole, reports: TCRB CDR3 length was moderately but significantly reduced in all four CD4+ subsets of Type 1 diabetes patients.

The entirety of the isolated RNA underwent reverse transcription, so expressed TCRB transcripts were sequenced. Assay: immunoSEQ multiplex PCR; the TCRdb copy retains only in-frame clones and omits some. The profile shows about 700,000 clones, under 15% of them singletons. For these TCRs, the target antigens are not known. What was sequenced was naive CD4+ T cells from blood. All receptors derive from a man between 18 and 35 years old with type 1 diabetes.

The V call is TRBV6-1, the J call TRBJ1-1, with unresolved D. Germline V CDR1 and CDR2: MNHNS, SASEGT. Trimming stripped 6 bases from V and 9 bases from J, with 11 bases between. The CDR3 loop spans 11 amino acids. CDR3 DNA: TGTGCCAGCAGCGTGTTTCAGCAAGCTTTCTTT. It yields the protein CASSVFQQAFF.

This clone has more than one count but fewer than ten. The CDR3 loop reads CASSFWGTPQRGQYF. The CDR3 nucleotides are TGTGCCAGCAGTTTTTGGGGGACCCCCCAAAGGGGACAGTACTTC. The rearrangement links TRBV28 to TRBJ2-4; either TRBD1 or TRBD2 may fit D (5 bases each). The CDR3 has 15 residues. Germline loops: CDR1 MDHEN, CDR2 SYDVKM. The germline V and J ends were trimmed by 3 bases and 13 bases, with 22 bases remaining between them.

The table lists this clone with a few counts. This chain connects TRBV20-1 to TRBJ1-1; D is unresolved. The CDR3 extends over 11 amino acids. Looked up from germline, CDR1 is DFQATT and CDR2 is SNEGSKA (reference sequence). CDR3 residues: CSLPMNTEAFF. DNA of the CDR3: TGCAGCCTACCGATGAACACTGAAGCTTTCTTT.

The CDR3 sequence: CASSPLSGADNEQFF. For the CDR3, the DNA is TGTGCCAGCAGCCCTCTTTCGGGGGCTGACAATGAGCAGTTCTTC. V and J are TRBV5-4 and TRBJ2-1, with D possibly being TRBD1 or TRBD2 (6 bases each). V lost 4 bases and J 5 bases, leaving 16 bases between the germline ends. CDR3 length: 15 amino acids. Germline V gene sequence: CDR1 SGHNT, CDR2 YYREEE (reference sequence).

This clone was found a few times. The chain links TRBV6-5 to TRBJ2-5; tentative D call: TRBD1 (5 bases). Germline lookup yields CDR1 MNHEY and CDR2 SVGAGI. V dropped 0 bases and J dropped 7 bases, with 12 bases sitting between them. The CDR3 runs to 14 residues. CDR3 protein: CASSYSTAQGTQYF. For the CDR3, the DNA is TGTGCCAGCAGTTACTCAACGGCCCAGGGGACCCAGTACTTC.

The J gene is TRBJ1-5, the V gene TRBV5-1; 7 nucleotides match TRBD1. There are 13 residues in the CDR3. J lost 1 base, V lost 8 bases, and 3 bases had no gene match. Germline assignment: CDR1 SGHRS and CDR2 YFSETQ. The DNA for the CDR3 is TGCGCCAGAGACAGGGAGAGCAATCAGCCCCAGCATTTT. It translates to CARDRESNQPQHF.

This chain links TRBV5-4 with TRBJ2-5; tentatively, D is TRBD2 (6 bases). The CDR3 length is 16 residues. Per germline, CDR1 SGHNT and CDR2 YYREEE (reference sequence). The germline V and J ends were trimmed by 4 bases and 0 bases, with 16 bases remaining between them. The DNA of the CDR3 is TGTGCCAGCAGCGCCTCGGGAGCGGACTACCAAGAGACCCAGTACTTC. This sequence encodes CASSASGADYQETQYF. Variable domain in full (rest from reference TRBV5-4 and TRBJ2-5): ETGVTQSPTHLIKTRGQQVTLRCSSQSGHNTVSWYQQALGQGPQFIFQYYREEENGRGNFPPRFSGLQFPNYSSELNVNALELDDSALYLCASSASGADYQETQYFGPGTRLLVL.

The chain employs TRBV7-9 and TRBJ2-1; 7 bases fit TRBD1. The CDR3 runs to 13 residues. With V trimmed by 5 bases and J by 7 bases, 5 bases remained unmatched. Looked up from germline, CDR1 is SEHNR and CDR2 is FQNEAQ (reference sequence). The CDR3 DNA reads TGTGCCAGCAGCCTGACAGGGCGGAATGAGCAGTTCTTC. This translates into CASSLTGRNEQFF.

This chain joins TRBV5-4 and TRBJ2-2; the D is unclear. CDR1 and CDR2 (germline): SGHNT, YYREEE (reference sequence). V was trimmed by 0 bases and J by 7 bases, leaving 13 bases between them. The CDR3 length is 15 residues. CDR3 in amino acids: CASSLGLAVGGELFF. The CDR3 coding sequence is TGTGCCAGCAGCTTGGGGCTGGCGGTGGGCGGGGAGCTGTTTTTT.

The J gene is TRBJ1-3, the V gene TRBV6-1, with D unclear. CDR1 and CDR2 from the germline V gene are MNHNS and SASEGT. The CDR3 runs to 15 residues. The V gene lost 3 bases and the J gene lost 0 bases, with 9 bases spanning the gap. For the CDR3, the DNA is TGTGCCAGCAGTGAGCGACCGTCCTCTGGAAACACCATATATTTT. Encoded protein: CASSERPSSGNTIYF.

The chain uses TRBV6-1 and TRBJ1-5; TRBD1 agrees at 8 bases. The CDR3 sequence is 14 residues long. V dropped 4 bases and J dropped 6; count of bases not matched to a gene: 5. Germline CDR1 reads MNHNS; CDR2 reads SASEGT. CDR3 in amino acids: CASSGPDRAQPQHF. The CDR3 DNA follows: TGTGCCAGCAGTGGGCCGGACAGGGCTCAGCCCCAGCATTTT.

The genes are TRBV30 and TRBJ2-3; TRBD1 or TRBD2 may be the D gene (5 bases each). CDR3 length: 14 amino acids. Germline V gives CDR1 GTSNPN, CDR2 SVGIG (reference sequence). With 4 bases removed from V and 0 bases from J, the gap between germline ends came to 11 bases. CDR3 sequence reads: CAWTGRASTDTQYF. As DNA, the CDR3 is TGTGCCTGGACGGGACGGGCTAGCACAGATACGCAGTATTTT.

This clone was picked up a small number of times. The V call is TRBV28, the J call TRBJ1-2, with 7 bases fitting TRBD1. This CDR3 spans 14 amino acids. Losses at the gene ends were 7 bases for V and 4 bases for J; bases not matched to a gene: 9. The germline gives CDR1 MDHEN, CDR2 SYDVKM. CDR3 sequence (DNA): TGTGCCAGCACCGTCGGACAGGACCCCTATGGCTACACCTTC. It is translated as CASTVGQDPYGYTF.

This clone showed up just a few times. The V gene is TRBV10-1, the J gene TRBJ2-7, with TRBD2 as a possible D gene (6 bases). Per the germline V gene, CDR1 is WNHNN and CDR2 is SYGVQD (reference sequence). V lost 4 bases to trimming and J lost 1 base, with 11 bases between them. The CDR3 spans 14 residues. CDR3 in DNA: TGCGCCAGCAGTGGACCACGGGGGTCCTACGAGCAGTACTTC. Translation gives CASSGPRGSYEQYF.

The chain carries TRBV25-1 and TRBJ2-5; unclear D gene. The V end was cut by 3 bases, the J end by 1 base, with 12 bases between. The germline V gene has CDR1 MGHDK and CDR2 SYGVNS. The CDR3 has 15 residues. Written as DNA, the CDR3 is TGTGCCAGCAGTGACGTCCGTGGGCCCCAAGAGACCCAGTACTTC. Protein sequence: CASSDVRGPQETQYF.

This clone showed up just a few times. This rearrangement joins TRBV18 to TRBJ2-7, with D perhaps matching TRBD1 or TRBD2 (5 bases each). The length of the CDR3 is 13 residues. Deletions cut 6 bases from V and 0 bases from J, with 9 bases between. In germline, CDR1 is KGHSH, CDR2 LQKENI. The CDR3 DNA follows: TGTGCCAGCTCTGAGGGGAGCTCCTACGAGCAGTACTTC. This translates into CASSEGSSYEQYF.

V is TRBV30 and J is TRBJ1-4, with TRBD1 as a possible D gene (6 bases). V lost 4 bases, J lost 10 bases, and 13 bases lay in between. CDR1 is GTSNPN, CDR2 SVGIG, per germline (reference sequence). The CDR3 has 12 amino acids. The CDR3 coding sequence is TGTGCCTGGAAGGGGGGATCGGCAAAACTGTTTTTT. It codes for CAWKGGSAKLFF.

This clone was seen only a few times. The V call is TRBV9, the J call TRBJ2-7; 9 bases map to TRBD1. V was pared by 3 bases and J by 2 bases, with 3 bases of the junction left unmatched. Germline V gene sequence: CDR1 SGDLS, CDR2 YYNGEE. The CDR3 spans 14 residues. This chain's CDR3 is CASSARDRAYEQYF. The CDR3 coding sequence is TGTGCCAGCAGCGCCCGGGACAGGGCCTACGAGCAGTACTTC.

Only a few counts were recorded for this clone. The chain uses TRBV30 and TRBJ1-6; 9 bases map to TRBD1. V lost 2 bases and J lost 6; bases outside the gene matches: 11. Germline CDR1 GTSNPN, CDR2 SVGIG (reference sequence). The length of the CDR3 is 17 residues. CDR3 in DNA: TGTGCCTGGAGTACACACTCGGGGACAGGGTTTAATTCACCCCTCCACTTT. This codes for CAWSTHSGTGFNSPLHF. The entire variable domain, with the rest obtained from reference TRBV30 and TRBJ1-6, is as follows: SQTIHQWPATLVQPVGSPLSLECTVEGTSNPNLYWYRQAAGRGLQLLFYSVGIGQISSEVPQNLSASRPQDRQFILSSKKLLLSDSGFYLCAWSTHSGTGFNSPLHFGNGTRLTVT.